The next 10 T cell receptor beta chains were all read from a single sample in a study of tumor-infiltrating lymphocytes in oesophageal squamous cell carcinoma. MiXCR was run by TCRdb on the PCR reads, yielding one entry per CDR3 protein. The sample lists 15,000 to 20,000 distinct CDR3 sequences, roughly 50% occurring once. Sequenced: normal esophageal tissue next to the tumor. These TCRs come from a female donor with esophageal squamous cell carcinoma.

The chain combines TRBV11-2 with TRBJ2-5; D might be TRBD1 or TRBD2, each matching 5 bases. The length of the CDR3 is 16 residues. The V gene lost 2 bases and the J gene lost 11 bases, with 24 bases spanning the gap. Looked up from germline, CDR1 is SGHAT and CDR2 is FQNNGV. The CDR3 coding sequence is TGTGCCAGCAGCTTAACCGGGACGCAGATCTACAATGAGCAGTACTTC. Its protein product is CASSLTGTQIYNEQYF.

This chain links TRBV5-1 with TRBJ2-7; D gene uncertain. V lost 0 bases and J 0 bases, leaving 10 bases between the germline ends. CDR1 and CDR2 from the germline V gene are SGHRS and YFSETQ. The CDR3 runs 15 residues. For the CDR3, the DNA is TGCGCCAGCAGCTTGGACACGGAGAGCTCCTACGAGCAGTACTTC. Its protein is CASSLDTESSYEQYF.

The chain couples TRBV6-8 to TRBJ2-4; D unresolved. This CDR3 has 13 amino acids. Looked up from germline, CDR1 is MNHGY and CDR2 is SAAAGT. V lost 9 bases, J lost 0 bases, and 9 bases lay in between. The CDR3 coding sequence is TGTGCCAGTGGGCTTGTAGCCAAAAACATTCAGTACTTC. It encodes CASGLVAKNIQYF.

This clonotype was recorded many times. CDR3 in amino acids: CASSSITGVSSYNSPLHF. In DNA form, the CDR3 reads TGTGCCAGCAGTTCCATCACAGGGGTGAGCTCCTATAATTCACCCCTCCACTTT. This rearrangement joins TRBV27 to TRBJ1-6, with TRBD1 matching 7 bases. The V gene's germline CDR1 is MNHEY and CDR2 SMNVEV (reference sequence). This CDR3 contains 18 residues. The trim removed 4 bases at V and 0 bases at J, leaving 9 bases unmatched.

This clonotype appeared a few times. The chain joins TRBV28 to TRBJ2-4; perhaps TRBD1 as D (6 bases). Matching the DNA end better, TRBJ2-1 makes the J call doubtful. This CDR3 comprises 14 residues. CDR1 and CDR2 (germline): MDHEN, SYDVKM. As DNA, the CDR3 is TGTGCCAGCAGTTTGCCAGGGGACTACAATGAGCAGTTCTTC. This encodes CASSLPGDYNEQFF.

This clonotype has ten or more counts. The CDR3 sequence is CASSYGTAENTEAFF. For the CDR3, the DNA is TGCGCCAGCAGCTATGGGACAGCAGAGAACACTGAAGCTTTCTTT. This chain uses TRBV5-1 with TRBJ1-1, with 7 bases aligning to TRBD1. CDR3 length equals 15 residues. The germline gives CDR1 SGHRS, CDR2 YFSETQ. The ends lost 3 bases at V and 1 base at J; junction bases unmatched: 6. Full variable domain (remainder filled in from reference TRBV5-1 and TRBJ1-1): KAGVTQTPRYLIKTRGQQVTLSCSPISGHRSVSWYQQTPGQGLQFLFEYFSETQRNKGNFPGRFSGRQFSNSRSEMNVSTLELGDSALYLCASSYGTAENTEAFFGQGTRLTVV.

This chain links TRBV7-2 with TRBJ2-7; 7 nucleotides align to TRBD1. The CDR3 spans 14 residues. The ends lost 5 bases at V and 5 bases at J; junction bases unmatched: 9. Germline lookup yields CDR1 SGHTA and CDR2 FQGNSA. This CDR3 is CASSPYRGNDEQYF. CDR3 bases: TGTGCCAGCAGCCCGTACAGGGGTAACGACGAGCAGTACTTC.

The rearrangement joins TRBV7-2 to TRBJ2-5, with D unresolved. Germline CDR1 and CDR2: SGHTA and FQGNSA. This CDR3 region has 13 residues. The V and J ends lost 2 bases and 2 bases respectively, with 6 bases between them. The CDR3 region has the DNA TGTGCCAGCAGCTTAACGCGGCAAGAGACCCAGTACTTC. Translation gives CASSLTRQETQYF.

V is TRBV7-6 and J is TRBJ2-1; D unclear. Judging by the DNA end, TRBJ2-7 fits better; the J call may be wrong. The CDR3 runs 14 residues. Germline CDR1 SGHVS, CDR2 FNYEAQ. The CDR3: CASSLAELSYEQYF. The CDR3 nucleotides are TGTGCCAGCAGCTTAGCGGAACTAAGCTACGAGCAGTACTTC.

This chain connects TRBV7-6 to TRBJ2-1; D gene ambiguous. CDR3 length: 12 residues. V was shortened by 5 bases and J by 3 bases, with 5 bases between the two germline ends. The germline CDR1 and CDR2 sequences are SGHVS and FNYEAQ. The CDR3 here is CASSPIYNEQFF. CDR3 DNA sequence: TGTGCCAGCAGCCCAATCTACAATGAGCAGTTCTTC. Based on the CDR3 plus reference TRBV7-6 and TRBJ2-1, the full variable domain is GAGVSQSPRYKVTKRGQDVALRCDPISGHVSLYWYRQALGQGPEFLTYFNYEAQQDKSGLPNDRFSAERPEGSISTLTIQRTEQRDSAMYRCASSPIYNEQFFGPGTRLTVL.